This is a list of T cell receptor beta chains from one sample in a study of response to subunit inactivated influenza vaccine. One entry per CDR3 protein results from TCRdb running MiXCR on the RT-PCR reads. The repertoire holds fewer than 700,000 distinct CDR3 sequences, with 10% to 15% as singletons. Source: PBMCs from blood, taken around seven weeks after vaccination. Receptor source: a man aged 50-59 years who received an inactivated influenza vaccine. CDR3s include the opening cysteine and the closing phenylalanine or tryptophan. The D gene is left open where the match is weak. Rows give clone size only sometimes, using once, few, many, or a class for an expanded clone.

TRBJ2-2	NA	TRBV5-1	NA	TGCGCCAGCAGCCGTAGTCCAGGGCGAATGAACACCGGGGAGCTGTTTTTT	CASSRSPGRMNTGELFF
TRBJ2-5	NA	TRBV14	NA	TGTGCCAGCAGCCAAGTGTCGTGGGACATCATGTACCAAGAGACCCAGTACTTC	CASSQVSWDIMYQETQYF
TRBJ1-6	NA	TRBV20-1	NA	TGCAGTGCTAGAACTGCCGGGGCGTCCGGGGATCCCCTCCACTTT	CSARTAGASGDPLHF
TRBJ2-1	NA	TRBV27	NA	TGTGCCAGCAGTTCGGCGCAGCGCAATGAGCAGTTCTTC	CASSSAQRNEQFF
TRBJ1-3	NA	TRBV28	few	TGTGCCAGCAGGACAGACAGATCCTCTGGAAACACCATATATTTT	CASRTDRSSGNTIYF
TRBJ2-2	NA	TRBV29-1	few	TGCAGCGTTGGTACGGGATACACCGGGGAGCTGTTTTTT	CSVGTGYTGELFF
TRBJ1-3	TRBD1	TRBV6-5	few	TGTGCCAGCAGTTACGTGGGACAGGGGGCTCCAGGAAACACCATATATTTT	CASSYVGQGAPGNTIYF
TRBJ1-1	TRBD1	TRBV12-3/TRBV12-4	few	TGTGCCAGCAGTTTTTCAGGGGGACCAACTGAAGCTTTCTTT	CASSFSGGPTEAFF
TRBJ2-1	TRBD2	TRBV15	NA	TGTGCCACCAGCAGCGTAGCGGGGGGGCTCAATGAGCAGTTCTTC	CATSSVAGGLNEQFF
TRBJ2-7	TRBD1	TRBV10-3	many	TGTGCCATCAGTGAGCCCGGACAGGGACTCTACGAGCAGTACTTC	CAISEPGQGLYEQYF
TRBJ2-3	TRBD1	TRBV15	few	TGTGCCACCAGCAGACTAACAGGGGGCTCGGGTCCAGATACGCAGTATTTT	CATSRLTGGSGPDTQYF
TRBJ1-5	NA	TRBV5-8	few	TGTGCCAGCAGCTTTGGAATATCGCAGCCCCAGCATTTT	CASSFGISQPQHF
TRBJ2-1	NA	TRBV13	NA	TGTGCCAGCAGCTCCTTCTTAGACCGGCATGAGCAGTTCTTC	CASSSFLDRHEQFF
TRBJ2-2	NA	TRBV12-3/TRBV12-4	NA	TGTGCCAGCGAAACACGGTTGGGGCCCCCCGGGGAGCTGTTTTTT	CASETRLGPPGELFF
TRBJ2-1	NA	TRBV4-1	NA	TGCGCCAGCAGCCAGAAGGTCAGCTCGGAGCAGTTCTTC	CASSQKVSSEQFF
TRBJ2-7	NA	TRBV7-9	few	TGTGCCAGCAGCACAAGTTCCGGGACGGAGATCTACGAGCAGTACTTC	CASSTSSGTEIYEQYF
TRBJ1-1	NA	TRBV12-3/TRBV12-4	many	TGTGCCAGCAGTTTTCGGGGAGCTTCCACTGAAGCTTTCTTT	CASSFRGASTEAFF
TRBJ2-7	TRBD2	TRBV29-1	NA	TGCAGCGTTGTTGGGAGCGGGGAGAGTTCCGAGCAGTACTTC	CSVVGSGESSEQYF